One sample yielded the 17 T cell receptor beta chains listed below, sequenced in a study of T-cell memory formation after mild COVID-19. TCRdb re-analysed the 5' RACE reads in MiXCR, keeping a single row per CDR3 protein. This table has about 400,000 distinct CDR3 sequences, roughly 26% appearing once. Input material: PBMCs or a T cell subset sorted from them (not recorded which). The receptors were gathered from an adult woman who had mild COVID-19 (a few samples of this study predate the infection). Cell type and time point are not known.

This clonotype was counted a few times. The CDR3 region is CASSQGWAGELFF. Written as DNA, the CDR3 is TGTGCCAGCAGCCAAGGATGGGCCGGGGAGCTGTTTTTT. This chain links TRBV3-1 with TRBJ2-2; D is ambiguous. V was clipped by 1 base and J by 6 bases, with 6 bases between them. CDR1 is LGHDT, CDR2 YNNKEL, per germline (reference sequence). This CDR3 contains 13 residues.

This clonotype was recorded a few times. V is TRBV11-2 and J is TRBJ2-7; TRBD2 is a possible D gene (5 bases). This CDR3 comprises 15 residues. Germline values: CDR1 SGHAT, CDR2 FQNNGV. V was clipped by 0 bases and J by 0 bases, with 9 bases between them. The CDR3 is CASSLDRGSSYEQYF. The CDR3 DNA follows: TGTGCCAGCAGCTTAGACCGGGGAAGCTCCTACGAGCAGTACTTC.

The chain carries TRBV7-8 and TRBJ1-1; TRBD1 might be the D (5 bases). The length of the CDR3 is 13 residues. Germline CDR1 and CDR2: SGHVS and FQNEAQ. V lost 6 bases to trimming and J lost 1 base, with 9 bases between them. This chain's CDR3 is CASRKDTNTEAFF. CDR3 DNA: TGTGCCAGCAGGAAGGACACGAACACTGAAGCTTTCTTT.

The sample holds one count of this clonotype. The chain combines TRBV4-3 with TRBJ2-3; 12 bases are shared with TRBD2. CDR3 length: 18 residues. The V gene's germline CDR1 is LGHNA and CDR2 YSLEER. V shed 1 base and J 4 bases; nucleotides not matched to a gene: 9. The CDR3 bases are TGCGCCAGCAGCCAAGGTCCCGGGACTAGCGGGTCCGCAGATACGCAGTATTTT. Translation: CASSQGPGTSGSADTQYF.

This clonotype was counted a few times. The chain carries TRBV18 and TRBJ2-5; 12 nucleotides match TRBD1. Germline V gene sequence: CDR1 KGHSH, CDR2 LQKENI. The CDR3 is 16 residues long. Trimming removed 0 bases from V and 5 bases from J; junction bases left unmatched: 4. The CDR3 DNA sequence: TGTGCCAGCTCACCACCAGGGACAGGGGGCGCGGAGACCCAGTACTTC. Its protein product is CASSPPGTGGAETQYF.

V is TRBV5-1 and J is TRBJ1-1; no reliable D call. V lost 0 bases and J lost 6, with 12 bases in between. Germline V gene lookup returns CDR1 SGHRS and CDR2 YFSETQ. The CDR3 is made up of 14 amino acids. The CDR3 sequence is CASSLGQPGSEAFF. Written as DNA, the CDR3 is TGCGCCAGCAGCTTGGGACAACCGGGCTCTGAAGCTTTCTTT.

This chain joins TRBV6-5 and TRBJ2-3; 7 nucleotides agree with TRBD1. Losses at the gene ends were 10 bases for V and 3 bases for J; bases not matched to a gene: 4. The CDR3 sequence is 12 residues long. Germline V gene lookup returns CDR1 MNHEY and CDR2 SVGAGI. The CDR3 DNA follows: TGTGCCACTCGACAGGGAACAGATACGCAGTATTTT. It is translated as CATRQGTDTQYF.

This clonotype has just a few counts. This sequence joins TRBV7-2 and TRBJ1-6; D remains unclear. Trimming shortened V by 6 bases and J by 7 bases, and 13 bases separated the two germline ends. Germline V gives CDR1 SGHTA, CDR2 FQGNSA. CDR3 length: 14 residues. The CDR3 reads CASRSGVWNSPLHF. In DNA form, the CDR3 reads TGTGCCAGCAGATCCGGGGTCTGGAATTCACCCCTCCACTTT.

A few counts support this clonotype. This chain links TRBV10-3 with TRBJ1-1; possible D gene TRBD1, 6 bases. Germline lookup yields CDR1 ENHRY and CDR2 SYGVKD. V gave up 10 bases and J gave up 6 bases, with 18 bases separating them. There are 13 residues in the CDR3. CDR3 bases: TGTGCCACCAAACAGGGTGGTCTCGCTGAAGCTTTCTTT. Its translation: CATKQGGLAEAFF.

The J gene is TRBJ1-3, the V gene TRBV20-1; D is unresolved. V was shortened by 2 bases and J by 1 base, with 6 bases between the two germline ends. Germline V gives CDR1 DFQATT, CDR2 SNEGSKA (reference sequence). The CDR3 length is 13 residues. The CDR3 is CSARLASGNTIYF. As DNA, the CDR3 is TGCAGTGCTAGACTGGCGTCTGGAAACACCATATATTTT.

Only a few counts were recorded for this clonotype. The chain is built from TRBV20-1 and TRBJ2-7; 11 bases line up with TRBD2. The germline gives CDR1 DFQATT, CDR2 SNEGSKA (reference sequence). The V segment lost 5 bases and the J segment 1 base; nucleotides outside the gene matches: 4. The CDR3 length is 14 residues. The CDR3 loop reads CSAPRLAGSYEQYF. For the CDR3, the DNA is TGCAGTGCTCCCCGACTAGCGGGATCCTACGAGCAGTACTTC.

This clonotype was detected a few times. The J gene is TRBJ1-1, the V gene TRBV12-3 or TRBV12-4; a weak D match, TRBD1 (5 bases). The V end was cut by 0 bases, the J end by 5 bases, with 10 bases between. CDR3 length: 14 residues. This chain's CDR3 is CASSLAQGGTEAFF. Written as DNA, the CDR3 is TGTGCCAGCAGTTTAGCGCAGGGTGGAACTGAAGCTTTCTTT.

In its sample, this clonotype was seen a few times. The chain recombines TRBV14 with TRBJ2-1; perhaps TRBD2 as D (5 bases). The CDR3 consists of 16 residues. The V end lost 4 bases, the J end lost 7 bases, and 20 bases lay between the germline ends. Germline assignment: CDR1 SGHDN and CDR2 FVKESK. CDR3 sequence (DNA): TGTGCCAGCAGCCCCCTGGGGAACGGGATGGGGAATGAGCAGTTCTTC. Translating it yields CASSPLGNGMGNEQFF.

The rearrangement uses TRBV6-2 or TRBV6-3 and TRBJ1-3; D call uncertain. Trimming removed 7 bases at V and 5 bases at J, with 12 bases between. CDR1 MNHEY and CDR2 SVGEGT come from the germline V gene. There are 13 residues in the CDR3. Written as DNA, the CDR3 is TGTGCCAGCAAGATAGGAGCCCGAAACACCATATATTTT. This encodes CASKIGARNTIYF.

This clonotype showed up many times. V gene TRBV11-2 combines with J gene TRBJ2-1; TRBD1 is a possible D gene (7 bases). V was shortened by 2 bases and J by 8 bases, with 16 bases between the two germline ends. The CDR3 totals 15 residues. CDR1 is SGHAT, CDR2 FQNNGV, per germline. CDR3 in DNA: TGTGCCAGCAGCTTACAGGCAGGGGGGTTCGATGAGCAGTTCTTC. As protein: CASSLQAGGFDEQFF.

The rearrangement uses TRBV6-5 and TRBJ1-6; 7 bases match TRBD1. In germline, CDR1 is MNHEY, CDR2 SVGAGI. V was pared by 7 bases and J by 4 bases, with 10 bases of the junction left unmatched. The CDR3 covers 16 residues. The DNA for the CDR3 is TGTGCCAGCAACTATGGGGGACAGCGATATAATTCACCCCTCCACTTT. Translation: CASNYGGQRYNSPLHF.

V gene TRBV30 combines with J gene TRBJ2-7; D may correspond to TRBD1 or TRBD2 (5 bases each). The germline CDR1 and CDR2 sequences are GTSNPN and SVGIG (reference sequence). This CDR3 is 15 amino acids long. Trimming shortened V by 3 bases and J by 5 bases, and 20 bases separated the two germline ends. Here the CDR3 DNA reads TGTGCCTGGAGACGATGGGGACCGGGGATGGACGAGCAGTACTTC. Encoded protein: CAWRRWGPGMDEQYF.